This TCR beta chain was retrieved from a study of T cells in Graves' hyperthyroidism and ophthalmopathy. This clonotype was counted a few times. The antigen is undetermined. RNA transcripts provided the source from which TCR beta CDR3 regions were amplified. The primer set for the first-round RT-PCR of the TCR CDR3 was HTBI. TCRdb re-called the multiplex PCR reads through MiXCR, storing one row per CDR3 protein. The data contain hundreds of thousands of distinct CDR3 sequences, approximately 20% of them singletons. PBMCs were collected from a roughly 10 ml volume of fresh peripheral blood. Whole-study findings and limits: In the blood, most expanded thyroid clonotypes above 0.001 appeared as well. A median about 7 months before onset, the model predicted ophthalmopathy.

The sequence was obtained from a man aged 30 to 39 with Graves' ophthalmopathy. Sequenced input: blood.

CDR3 nucleotides: TGCGCCAGCAGCTTGATTCCGCTATCAAAGGCGTATGAGCAGTTCTTC. This sequence encodes CASSLIPLSKAYEQFF. The chain links TRBV5-1 to TRBJ2-1; no clear D gene. Trimming took 1 base from V and 8 from J, leaving 19 bases between them. The germline gives CDR1 SGHRS, CDR2 YFSETQ. The CDR3 runs to 16 residues.